A selection of T cell receptor beta chains follows, all from one sample in a study of blood T cell repertoires in COVID-19. Measured with immunoSEQ multiplex PCR; TCRdb has only the in-frame clones, and not every one. Here the sample spans 140,000 to 150,000 clones, about 87% being singletons. The sample was peripheral blood. These receptors were taken from a human donor with COVID-19, enrolled during active disease. The donor label of this sample is uncertain. Both conserved end residues are part of each CDR3. Fields, in order: J gene, clone size, CDR3 length, D gene, V gene, CDR3 protein, CDR3 DNA. D genes are given only for firm matches. Only some rows state a clone size, as once, few, many or a class for expanded clones.

j_gene: TRBJ1-2
abundance: -
len: 15
d_gene: -
v_gene: TRBV18
CDR3aa: CASSPNMRREESYTF
CDR3nt: TGTGCCAGCTCACCAAATATGCGCAGGGAGGAGAGCTACACCTTC

j_gene: TRBJ2-5
abundance: -
len: 13
d_gene: TRBD2
v_gene: TRBV9
CDR3aa: CASSVAGGETQYF
CDR3nt: TGTGCCAGCAGCGTAGCCGGGGGGGAGACCCAGTACTTC

j_gene: TRBJ2-7
abundance: -
len: 17
d_gene: -
v_gene: TRBV4-1
CDR3aa: CASSQEGWGLPPFEQYF
CDR3nt: TGCGCCAGCAGCCAAGAAGGGTGGGGGCTCCCCCCGTTCGAGCAGTACTTC

j_gene: TRBJ1-1
abundance: -
len: 13
d_gene: -
v_gene: TRBV18
CDR3aa: CASSEQENTEAFF
CDR3nt: TGTGCCAGCTCAGAGCAGGAAAACACTGAAGCTTTCTTT

j_gene: TRBJ2-5
abundance: -
len: 15
d_gene: -
v_gene: TRBV4-2
CDR3aa: CASRATAGATETQYF
CDR3nt: TGTGCCAGCAGGGCTACGGCGGGGGCGACAGAGACCCAGTACTTC

j_gene: TRBJ1-5
abundance: -
len: 13
d_gene: -
v_gene: TRBV30
CDR3aa: CAWSSGGNQPQHF
CDR3nt: TGTGCCTGGAGTTCAGGGGGCAATCAGCCCCAGCATTTT

j_gene: TRBJ2-7
abundance: -
len: 14
d_gene: TRBD1
v_gene: TRBV7-2
CDR3aa: CASRSGTGGSVQYF
CDR3nt: TGTGCCAGCAGGAGTGGGACAGGGGGAAGTGTGCAGTACTTC

j_gene: TRBJ2-3
abundance: -
len: 16
d_gene: TRBD2
v_gene: TRBV3-1/TRBV3-2
CDR3aa: CASSFPLAGGGDTQYF
CDR3nt: TGTGCCAGCAGCTTCCCTCTAGCGGGGGGGGGAGATACGCAGTATTTT

j_gene: TRBJ1-6
abundance: once
len: 15
d_gene: TRBD1
v_gene: TRBV18
CDR3aa: CASSPETGGNSPLHF
CDR3nt: TGTGCCAGCTCACCAGAGACAGGGGGTAATTCACCCCTCCACTTT

j_gene: TRBJ1-2
abundance: -
len: 13
d_gene: TRBD1
v_gene: TRBV30
CDR3aa: CAWKLLRDSDYTF
CDR3nt: TGTGCCTGGAAACTTCTGAGGGACAGCGACTACACCTTC

j_gene: TRBJ2-7
abundance: -
len: 13
d_gene: -
v_gene: TRBV12-3/TRBV12-4
CDR3aa: CASSPHSGDEQYF
CDR3nt: TGTGCCAGCAGTCCCCACTCAGGGGACGAGCAGTACTTC

j_gene: TRBJ1-1
abundance: -
len: 13
d_gene: -
v_gene: TRBV10-3
CDR3aa: CATTTFMNTEAFF
CDR3nt: TGTGCCACCACGACATTTATGAACACTGAAGCTTTCTTT

j_gene: TRBJ2-5
abundance: -
len: 14
d_gene: -
v_gene: TRBV7-2
CDR3aa: CASSSQGGGETQYF
CDR3nt: TGTGCCAGCAGCTCCCAAGGGGGGGGAGAGACCCAGTACTTC

j_gene: TRBJ1-2
abundance: -
len: 13
d_gene: TRBD1
v_gene: TRBV29-1
CDR3aa: CSVAGQGGYGYTF
CDR3nt: TGCAGCGTGGCCGGACAGGGAGGCTATGGCTACACCTTC

j_gene: TRBJ2-1
abundance: -
len: 15
d_gene: TRBD2
v_gene: TRBV10-3
CDR3aa: CAISGGGTTNNEQFF
CDR3nt: TGTGCCATCAGTGGGGGGGGGACTACTAACAATGAGCAGTTCTTC

j_gene: TRBJ1-2
abundance: -
len: 15
d_gene: -
v_gene: TRBV18
CDR3aa: CASSPGLSYAYGYTF
CDR3nt: TGTGCCAGCTCACCTGGTCTGAGTTACGCCTATGGCTACACCTTC

j_gene: TRBJ1-6
abundance: once
len: 13
d_gene: -
v_gene: TRBV15
CDR3aa: CATSALSNSPLHF
CDR3nt: TGTGCCACCAGCGCACTGAGTAATTCACCCCTCCACTTT

j_gene: TRBJ2-1
abundance: -
len: 14
d_gene: TRBD2
v_gene: TRBV7-6
CDR3aa: CASAWSSGDNEQFF
CDR3nt: TGTGCCAGCGCATGGTCTAGCGGGGACAATGAGCAGTTCTTC

j_gene: TRBJ1-4
abundance: -
len: 11
d_gene: -
v_gene: TRBV15
CDR3aa: CATSDTEKLFF
CDR3nt: TGTGCCACAAGTGACACCGAAAAACTGTTTTTT

j_gene: TRBJ2-1
abundance: -
len: 15
d_gene: TRBD2
v_gene: TRBV28
CDR3aa: CASRRGTSGYNEQFF
CDR3nt: TGTGCCAGCAGGCGCGGGACTAGCGGTTACAATGAGCAGTTCTTC

j_gene: TRBJ2-2
abundance: -
len: 14
d_gene: -
v_gene: TRBV19
CDR3aa: CASSVQVRSGELFF
CDR3nt: TGTGCCAGTAGTGTACAGGTACGCTCCGGGGAGCTGTTTTTT

j_gene: TRBJ1-4
abundance: once
len: 15
d_gene: -
v_gene: TRBV15
CDR3aa: CATSRDGRTNEKLFF
CDR3nt: TGTGCCACCAGCAGAGATGGGAGGACTAATGAAAAACTGTTTTTT

j_gene: TRBJ2-7
abundance: -
len: 15
d_gene: TRBD2
v_gene: TRBV13
CDR3aa: CASSVRLAGNYEQYF
CDR3nt: TGTGCCAGCAGCGTTAGGCTAGCGGGAAACTACGAGCAGTACTTC

j_gene: TRBJ2-7
abundance: -
len: 16
d_gene: TRBD2
v_gene: TRBV3-1/TRBV3-2
CDR3aa: CASTRGGVTGTYEQYF
CDR3nt: TGTGCCAGCACCCGGGGGGGAGTGACGGGAACCTACGAGCAGTACTTC

j_gene: TRBJ2-5
abundance: -
len: 17
d_gene: -
v_gene: TRBV7-7
CDR3aa: CASSPVGAVSRGETQYF
CDR3nt: TGTGCTAGCAGCCCGGTTGGGGCCGTTTCGAGGGGGGAGACCCAGTACTTC

j_gene: TRBJ2-1
abundance: -
len: 15
d_gene: TRBD2
v_gene: TRBV10-2
CDR3aa: CASSPQREGQNEQFF
CDR3nt: TGCGCCAGCAGTCCCCAGCGGGAGGGCCAGAATGAGCAGTTCTTC

j_gene: TRBJ1-1
abundance: few
len: 12
d_gene: -
v_gene: TRBV14
CDR3aa: CASSLMNTEAFF
CDR3nt: TGTGCCAGCAGCCTAATGAACACTGAAGCTTTCTTT

j_gene: TRBJ1-6
abundance: -
len: 19
d_gene: TRBD1
v_gene: TRBV4-2
CDR3aa: CASSQPRQGLLSYNSPLHF
CDR3nt: TGTGCCAGCAGCCAACCTAGACAGGGGCTACTCTCCTATAATTCACCCCTCCACTTT

j_gene: TRBJ2-1
abundance: -
len: 15
d_gene: -
v_gene: TRBV18
CDR3aa: CASSPGATSYNEQFF
CDR3nt: TGTGCCAGCTCACCAGGGGCGACTTCTTACAATGAGCAGTTCTTC

j_gene: TRBJ2-3
abundance: -
len: 13
d_gene: TRBD1
v_gene: TRBV2
CDR3aa: CATDRGLTDTQYF
CDR3nt: TGTGCCACCGACAGGGGGCTAACAGATACGCAGTATTTT

j_gene: TRBJ1-6
abundance: -
len: 14
d_gene: TRBD1
v_gene: TRBV3-1/TRBV3-2
CDR3aa: CASSRTGENSPLHF
CDR3nt: TGTGCCAGCAGCCGGACAGGGGAAAATTCACCCCTCCACTTT

j_gene: TRBJ1-5
abundance: -
len: 18
d_gene: -
v_gene: TRBV11-2
CDR3aa: CASSSKGTFRQGNQPQHF
CDR3nt: TGTGCCAGCAGCTCAAAAGGGACCTTCCGACAGGGCAATCAGCCCCAGCATTTT

j_gene: TRBJ1-1
abundance: -
len: 16
d_gene: -
v_gene: TRBV18
CDR3aa: CASSPQPGGRGTEAFF
CDR3nt: TGTGCCAGCTCACCACAGCCGGGCGGCAGGGGCACTGAAGCTTTCTTT

j_gene: TRBJ1-2
abundance: -
len: 14
d_gene: -
v_gene: TRBV5-1
CDR3aa: CASSSDMSGGGYTF
CDR3nt: TGCGCCAGCAGCTCGGACATGAGTGGTGGCGGCTACACCTTC

j_gene: TRBJ1-1
abundance: -
len: 13
d_gene: TRBD1
v_gene: TRBV5-1
CDR3aa: CASSLGGSTEAFF
CDR3nt: TGCGCCAGCAGCTTAGGGGGCTCCACTGAAGCTTTCTTT

j_gene: TRBJ1-2
abundance: -
len: 15
d_gene: -
v_gene: TRBV5-1
CDR3aa: CASSLDGAPDYGYTF
CDR3nt: TGCGCCAGCAGCTTGGATGGGGCACCAGACTATGGCTACACCTTC

j_gene: TRBJ2-3
abundance: -
len: 13
d_gene: -
v_gene: TRBV27
CDR3aa: CASSLERADTQYF
CDR3nt: TGTGCCAGCAGTTTAGAGAGGGCAGATACGCAGTATTTT

j_gene: TRBJ1-2
abundance: -
len: 13
d_gene: -
v_gene: TRBV6-5
CDR3aa: CASSLGLLYGYTF
CDR3nt: TGTGCCAGCAGTCTCGGACTGCTCTATGGCTACACCTTC

j_gene: TRBJ1-5
abundance: once
len: 14
d_gene: -
v_gene: TRBV5-1
CDR3aa: CASSEGDKHQPQHF
CDR3nt: TGCGCCAGCAGCGAAGGGGACAAACACCAGCCCCAGCATTTT

j_gene: TRBJ2-5
abundance: -
len: 13
d_gene: -
v_gene: TRBV11-2
CDR3aa: CASSLGQGETQYF
CDR3nt: TGTGCCAGCAGCTTAGGGCAGGGAGAGACCCAGTACTTC

j_gene: TRBJ1-2
abundance: -
len: 14
d_gene: -
v_gene: TRBV6-5
CDR3aa: CASIPSAGGGGYTF
CDR3nt: TGTGCCAGCATTCCTTCTGCGGGGGGCGGAGGCTACACCTTC

j_gene: TRBJ2-7
abundance: -
len: 13
d_gene: -
v_gene: TRBV11-3
CDR3aa: CATRQGTDYEQYF
CDR3nt: TGTGCCACCAGGCAGGGTACGGACTACGAGCAGTACTTC

j_gene: TRBJ1-1
abundance: -
len: 14
d_gene: TRBD1
v_gene: TRBV19
CDR3aa: CASSVGQGDVEAFF
CDR3nt: TGTGCCAGTAGTGTCGGACAGGGGGACGTTGAAGCTTTCTTT

j_gene: TRBJ2-5
abundance: -
len: 13
d_gene: -
v_gene: TRBV28
CDR3aa: CASSTGIGETQYF
CDR3nt: TGTGCCAGCAGCACGGGGATCGGGGAGACCCAGTACTTC

j_gene: TRBJ2-5
abundance: -
len: 14
d_gene: TRBD2
v_gene: TRBV5-1
CDR3aa: CATRVGGSQETQYF
CDR3nt: TGCGCCACCCGCGTGGGGGGGTCCCAAGAGACCCAGTACTTC

j_gene: TRBJ1-6
abundance: -
len: 15
d_gene: TRBD1
v_gene: TRBV4-2
CDR3aa: CASSQGQGGNSPLHF
CDR3nt: TGTGCCAGCAGCCAAGGACAGGGCGGTAATTCACCCCTCCACTTT

j_gene: TRBJ1-6
abundance: -
len: 14
d_gene: -
v_gene: TRBV12-5
CDR3aa: CASGGNSYNSPLHF
CDR3nt: TGTGCTAGTGGTGGTAACAGCTATAATTCACCCCTCCACTTT

j_gene: TRBJ2-7
abundance: -
len: 16
d_gene: -
v_gene: TRBV9
CDR3aa: CASNLGLSDSYYEQYF
CDR3nt: TGTGCCAGCAACCTAGGACTCTCCGACTCTTACTACGAGCAGTACTTC